Sequencing of this T cell receptor beta chain was carried out in a study of cytomegalovirus exposure and HLA in healthy donors (TCRdb year 2017). Some background on the complete study: In an earlier analysis of under 750 of the donors, roughly 300 Gb of sequence data and 117 million unique TCR beta sequences from about 190 million T cells were reported. A later analysis re-analyzed previously published TCR beta repertoires from 600 to 850 donors and added high-resolution HLA genotyping to study TCR occurrence patterns. Across 398 genotyped donors of the cohort, an average of about 240,000 unique TCR beta nucleotide sequences per donor were sequenced, and around 20% of those sequences were non-productive. High-throughput TCR immunosequencing, statistical association of individual TCRs with disease status, and machine learning were combined to predict cytomegalovirus infection status. HLA typing included class I and class II loci at four-digit resolution. Among the roughly 400 genotyped donors, 81% belonged to the genetic ancestry cluster associated with self-reported Caucasian donors. In addition to the first cohort of roughly 670 subjects, a separate validation cohort of 120 different subjects was used. The study aimed to test whether cataloging public T cell receptors could reveal signatures of past pathogen exposure. Several DR-DQ haplotypes were handled as single units for association and clustering because linkage in the cohort was strong. Using immunosequencing, the study profiled T cell repertoires from around 680 subjects and related those repertoires to cytomegalovirus serostatus. An early release that covered several hundred HLA-typed donors contained approximately 290 gigabases of sequencing data and 65 million to 100 million unique TCR sequences. The number of donors typed differed by locus, with about 629-630 for A, B, C, DRB1 and DQB1, approximately 500 for DQA1, 606 for DPA1, and some 440 for DPB1. Every repertoire in the discovery cohort had been generated on one and the same sequencing platform. A later genetic analysis took genome-wide SNP genotypes for 398 of the 666 donors and used that subset as a discovery cohort. An earlier analysis of 587 of the donors applied high-throughput TCR beta sequencing to assess whether each TCR beta V gene segment acted as functional or pseudogenic. Alongside the repertoire data, information on donor age, sex, ethnicity and CMV serostatus was compiled. Rather than drawing on any new phenotypic data, the later analysis identified candidate immune exposures from TCR beta sequences and the way those sequences occurred across donors.

Summary of the overall study and its limitations: The earlier analysis of around 600 of the donors excluded some 16 rarely observed V segments, including chromosome 9 orphons, because counts were too low. This cohort had only TCR beta chains sequenced, and the lack of alpha or paired-chain data limited which features could be detected. A cluster of highly shared sequence variants was judged likely to be a technical artifact of the sequencing pipeline. The only immune exposure information available for the cohort was CMV serostatus. An earlier analysis of approximately 570 of the donors showed that most TCR beta V segments appeared in productive rearrangements either about 87% or about 30% of the time, which broadly matched IMGT annotations. Cytomegalovirus status was reported to be diagnosed by the classifier with high specificity and sensitivity in both the original and validation cohorts. In a later analysis, the rate of TCR association differed among HLA loci, with DRB1 alleles having the most associated TCRs and HLA-C alleles having the fewest. The 87-base-pair reads could not distinguish some IMGT-functional V segments, including TRBV6-2 and TRBV6-3, so those segments were excluded. Compared with equally common non-associated chains, HLA-associated TCR beta chains in a later analysis were more clonally expanded and had lower generation probabilities. A further reported finding was that TCR beta sequences accurately predicted the HLA-A and HLA-B alleles for most subjects in the first cohort. In vitro tests confirmed that three of the cytomegalovirus-associated TCR beta chains recognize cytomegalovirus antigens. It was suggested by the authors that the approach could potentially be generalized to other disease states and immunological phenotypes. Compared with the roughly 710-donor mean, donors in an Asian-associated ancestry cluster had fewer N-insertions in productive TCRs, according to a later genetic analysis. Most TCR sequences were seen in very few donors, while some public TCRs were found in many individuals. Correlated functional status among segregating V segments might be attributable to linkage disequilibrium, but an unknown experimental factor could not be ruled out. A later genetic analysis associated a missense DCLRE1C variant with V-gene and J-gene trimming of TCR beta chains, and an independent cohort replicated the association. At a false discovery rate of 0.05, a later analysis linked 15,000 to 20,000 TCR beta sequences to specific HLA alleles. In a later analysis, several top co-occurrence clusters were reported to appear linked to parvovirus B19, influenza, CMV and Epstein-Barr virus. Sequencing depth was assumed to be roughly uniform across donors in the presence/absence analyses, though that assumption may not hold. The study listed 150 to 200 TCR beta chains as associated with cytomegalovirus. When HLA alleles, especially DR and DQ, strongly co-occurred, TCR associations were difficult to assign to individual alleles. HLA typing was unavailable for some donors at each locus, so association tests used only the typed subset. A later analysis found that most CMV-associated TCR beta chains appeared HLA-restricted, with HLA associations seemingly driven largely by CMV exposure.

Library construction relied on the immunoSEQ multiplex PCR assay. A mixture of 60 forward primers for TCR Vbeta segments and 13 reverse primers for TCR Jbeta segments was used in the multiplex PCR. Amplification of the CDR3 region of rearranged TCR beta genes was performed with a multiplex PCR assay on genomic DNA. The amplified TCR beta libraries were sequenced on the Illumina HiSeq System as 87-base-pair reads. On the authors' methods: In a later analysis, about 80 million unique TCR beta chains were counted across the approximately 640 repertoires, and about 9.9 million of these chains were shared by at least two donors. Raw reads were error-corrected and collapsed into unique sequences with a nearest-neighbor algorithm that merged closely related sequences to remove PCR and sequencing errors. To assign V, D and J gene segments, CDR3 sequences were aligned to IMGT reference sequences. Each retained sequence needed at least a six-nucleotide match to both a V gene segment and a J gene segment. Rearrangements were classified as productive when the CDR3 lacked stop codons and remained in frame with V and J, and all other rearrangements were classified as non-productive. CDR3 was defined according to IMGT convention as the region running from the second conserved V-encoded cysteine to the conserved J-encoded phenylalanine. The earlier analysis of about 560 of the donors excluded any sequence lacking an unambiguous match to a single V gene segment. An earlier analysis of several hundred of the donors called V segments functional above 56.7% productive rearrangements and segregating when the between-donor standard deviation exceeded 5%. To diagnose cytomegalovirus status from the catalog of TCR beta chain sequences, a statistical classification framework was built. In a later analysis, V and J genes were assigned by comparing TCR nucleotide sequences against IMGT/GENE-DB human TR gene sequences. Using the TCRdist pipeline, a later analysis assigned CDR3 sequences along with most-parsimonious VDJ recombination scenarios. In a later analysis, every TCR beta chain was defined by the combination of its CDR3 amino acid sequence and its V-gene family, and reads without a unique V-gene family were dropped. As a way to deal with suspected cross-contamination and a sequencing artifact, a later analysis dropped 450 to 600 nucleotide sequences that were highly shared and had low generation probability. In a later analysis, a clonal expansion index for each public chain was calculated from normalized within-repertoire ranks of inferred template counts. In a later analysis, generation probabilities were computed with a VDJ recombination model fitted to out-of-frame rearrangements, and the resulting probabilities were checked against IGoR. A later analysis scored TCR-TCR, TCR-HLA and TCR-CMV co-occurrence with hypergeometric tests, applying a repertoire-size bias correction to TCR pairs. A later analysis estimated false discovery rates by permuting HLA or CMV assignments 20 times. A later analysis grouped co-occurring TCRs with DBSCAN, adding TCRdist sequence similarity when clustering within HLA-allele-positive subsets. Repertoires with fewer than 30,000 or more than 120,000 public chains were left out of co-occurrence clustering, as were four to six repertoires with anomalous nucleotide sharing. In its TCRdb copy, this immuneACCESS table keeps in-frame sequences only and misses some clones. Where compared with another copy, unresolved V genes explain less than half of these, and the others have no known cause. That table furnishes V, J and clone size, whereas the DNA furnished D and trimming. The sample data list over 65,000 clones, and around 72% of these were observed just once. Almost 7.5% of the sample rests with the top ten.

The cohort was made up of 650 to 700 healthy bone marrow donors. At the time of sampling, every cohort member was nominally healthy, though immune exposures that went unrecorded were likely present. The donor was CMV seropositive and belonged to the group of about 290 seropositive cohort members. Every donor gave a peripheral blood sample, and the peripheral blood mononuclear cells from that sample were used for TCR beta sequencing. The Qiagen DNeasy Blood Extraction Kit was used to extract genomic DNA from the blood cell samples. From its cysteine to its phenylalanine, the CDR3 spans 15 amino acids. The entry retains the CDR3 DNA only, 45 bases that are in frame from base 1. Trimming takes 3 bases off V and 5 bases off J; junction bases not matched to a gene: 4. CDR1 and CDR2 are drawn from the germline V gene: MRHNA, SNTAGT. Details on this clone: Its antigen is unknown. One base away there is no much larger clone; base qualities are not given.

Rearrangement joined TRBV6-4 to TRBJ2-3, with TRBD2 matching 11 junction bases. The material sequenced was PBMCs. The sequence came from a woman aged 30 to 39 in good health and CMV-seropositive. The DNA is as follows: TGTGCCAGCAGTGATGGGCTAGCGGGAGGAGATACGCAGTATTTT. This codes for CASSDGLAGGDTQYF.